This T cell receptor (beta chain) emerged from a study of cytomegalovirus exposure and HLA in healthy donors. Points from the study as a whole: In presence/absence analyses, roughly uniform sequencing depth across donors was assumed. The sole available immune exposure information was CMV serostatus. The authors enumerated around 150 TCR beta chains as linked to cytomegalovirus. It has been reported that TCR beta sequences accurately predicted the HLA-A and HLA-B alleles of most subjects.

The J segment lost 0 bases and the V segment lost 6 bases, leaving 5 bases of the junction unmatched. Germline V gives CDR1 MDHEN, CDR2 SYDVKM. This CDR3 is built from 15 residues. The PCR employed 60 Vbeta primers together with 13 Jbeta primers. Method: immunoSEQ multiplex PCR; TCRdb's copy keeps in-frame clones and lacks some. The sample holds 75,000 to 100,000 clones, around 76% seen once. To note about this clone: Its antigen is not known.

The gene calls are TRBV28 and TRBJ2-1, with 7 bases fitting TRBD1. Sequenced: PBMCs. The receptor was isolated from a man under 40 in good health and CMV-seronegative. CDR3 nucleotides: TGTGCCAGCAGCTCCCGGGACAGCTCCTACAATGAGCAGTTCTTC. Its protein is CASSSRDSSYNEQFF.